These 11 T cell receptor beta chains were sequenced from one sample in a study of cytomegalovirus exposure and HLA in healthy donors. Both 60 Vbeta primers and 13 Jbeta primers went into the PCR. Profiled with immunoSEQ multiplex PCR; TCRdb holds only in-frame clones, not every one. The sample contains 150,000 to 200,000 clones, around 75% of which appear only once. The sample consisted of PBMCs. All receptors derive from a male donor in good health and CMV-seronegative.

The V gene is TRBV6-6, the J gene TRBJ1-4; D unclear. The CDR3 covers 15 residues. Germline values: CDR1 MNHNY, CDR2 SVGAGI (reference sequence). With 4 bases removed from V and 5 bases from J, the gap between germline ends came to 14 bases. The CDR3 region is CASSSDARGNEKLFF. For the CDR3, the DNA is TGTGCCAGCAGTTCCGACGCACGAGGGAATGAAAAACTGTTTTTT.

V gene TRBV6-1 combines with J gene TRBJ2-5; D is perhaps TRBD2 (6 bases). Trimming took off 7 bases at V and 0 bases at J, with 15 bases between the two ends. CDR1 MNHNS and CDR2 SASEGT come from the germline V gene. CDR3 length: 15 amino acids. CDR3 amino acids: CASKEPGAYQETQYF. The CDR3 bases are TGTGCCAGCAAGGAACCGGGAGCGTACCAAGAGACCCAGTACTTC.

This chain links TRBV28 with TRBJ1-1; possible D gene TRBD1, 6 bases. The V and J ends lost 8 bases and 4 bases respectively, with 14 bases between them. The CDR3 extends over 13 amino acids. Germline CDR1 reads MDHEN; CDR2 reads SYDVKM. The DNA for the CDR3 is TGTGCCAGCCGGACAGTTGAGGCCACTGAAGCTTTCTTT. This gives the protein CASRTVEATEAFF.

V and J are TRBV27 and TRBJ1-2, with 8 bases lining up with TRBD1. From germline, CDR1 is MNHEY and CDR2 SMNVEV (reference sequence). The CDR3 contains 15 residues. V lost 0 bases to trimming and J lost 7 bases; unmatched junction nucleotides: 7. This chain's CDR3 is CASSLSISGGAGYTF. CDR3 bases: TGTGCCAGCAGTTTATCGATTTCAGGGGGCGCTGGCTACACCTTC.

The chain's CDR3 is CASSRTGDSGELFF. The CDR3 nucleotides are TGCGCCAGCAGCAGGACAGGGGACTCTGGGGAGCTGTTTTTT. The rearrangement uses TRBV10-1 and TRBJ2-2, with TRBD1 matching 9 bases. CDR1 WNHNN and CDR2 SYGVQD come from the germline V gene (reference sequence). V lost 6 bases to trimming and J lost 8 bases; unmatched junction nucleotides: 7. The CDR3 contains 14 residues.

The chain has TRBV29-1 and TRBJ2-1; D is perhaps TRBD2 (5 bases). The CDR3 length is 11 residues. Germline V gives CDR1 SQVTM, CDR2 ANQGSEA. Trimming removed 7 bases from V and 9 bases from J, with 13 bases in between. The CDR3 nucleotides are TGCAGCGCCGGGATAACGCGTGAGCAGTTCTTC. Its translation is CSAGITREQFF.

The chain recombines TRBV28 with TRBJ2-2; TRBD1 is a possible D gene (5 bases). This CDR3 has 16 amino acids. The germline CDR1 and CDR2 sequences are MDHEN and SYDVKM. V dropped 2 bases and J dropped 4 bases, with 14 bases sitting between them. CDR3 sequence (DNA): TGTGCCAGCAGTTTACTTGGCCAGGGCCTCACCGGGGAGCTGTTTTTT. Its translation: CASSLLGQGLTGELFF.

In its sample, this clone was seen a few times. This chain links TRBV7-6 with TRBJ2-5; D is undetermined. Trimming removed 5 bases at V and 0 bases at J, with 7 bases between. The CDR3 covers 13 residues. Germline V gives CDR1 SGHVS, CDR2 FNYEAQ. Here the CDR3 DNA reads TGTGCCAGCAGCCCCCGAGACCAAGAGACCCAGTACTTC. Its protein is CASSPRDQETQYF.

J is TRBJ1-1 and V is TRBV5-1; the match to TRBD1 covers 8 bases. J lost 4 bases, V lost 4 bases, and 6 bases had no gene match. CDR3 size: 14 residues. Germline assignment: CDR1 SGHRS and CDR2 YFSETQ. CDR3 in DNA: TGCGCCAGCAGCGCACGGACAGGGCGCACTGAAGCTTTCTTT. It codes for CASSARTGRTEAFF. The full variable domain, completed using reference TRBV5-1 and TRBJ1-1, is KAGVTQTPRYLIKTRGQQVTLSCSPISGHRSVSWYQQTPGQGLQFLFEYFSETQRNKGNFPGRFSGRQFSNSRSEMNVSTLELGDSALYLCASSARTGRTEAFFGQGTRLTVV.

The chain carries TRBV10-1 and TRBJ2-1; tentative D call: TRBD2 (5 bases). The V gene lost 4 bases and the J gene lost 4 bases, with 11 bases spanning the gap. CDR1 is WNHNN and CDR2 is SYGVQD in the germline V gene (reference sequence). The CDR3 loop spans 14 amino acids. This chain's CDR3 is CASSGGSPYNEQFF. The DNA for the CDR3 is TGCGCCAGCAGTGGAGGGTCCCCATACAATGAGCAGTTCTTC.

V is TRBV9 and J is TRBJ2-5, with no clear D. V lost 3 bases and J lost 2, with 5 bases in between. Germline values: CDR1 SGDLS, CDR2 YYNGEE. The CDR3 is 12 amino acids. The CDR3 DNA follows: TGTGCCAGCAGCGATAGTCAAGAGACCCAGTACTTC. As protein: CASSDSQETQYF. The full variable domain, completed using reference TRBV9 and TRBJ2-5, is DSGVTQTPKHLITATGQRVTLRCSPRSGDLSVYWYQQSLDQGLQFLIQYYNGEERAKGNILERFSAQQFPDLHSELNLSSLELGDSALYFCASSDSQETQYFGPGTRLLVL.